The 3 T cell receptor beta chains presented below share a single source sample, sequenced in a study of siplizumab effects on memory and regulatory T cells. These receptors lack a known antigen. The protocol was immunoSEQ multiplex PCR, while the TCRdb copy is restricted to in-frame clones and leaves out a portion. The table shows approximately 5,000 clones, with approximately 50% occurring only once. The mixed lymphocyte reaction cells were grown together in coculture at 37°C for 6 days. Sequenced sample: CFSE-low (dividing) CD8+ T cells sorted from an allogeneic mixed lymphocyte reaction. The receptor set was obtained from a human donor in good health; the cells came from an allogeneic mixed lymphocyte reaction. Some clones in this sample may be carry-over from other donors' samples.

This chain joins TRBV5-1 and TRBJ2-3; TRBD2 agrees at 15 bases. The CDR3 totals 17 residues. The ends lost 5 bases at V and 3 bases at J; junction bases unmatched: 7. Germline V gives CDR1 SGHRS, CDR2 YFSETQ. CDR3 nucleotide sequence: TGCGCCAGCAGGGGGACTAGCGGGAGGTATATAACAGATACGCAGTATTTT. Protein product: CASRGTSGRYITDTQYF.

This clone was counted only a few times. The CDR3 loop is CASSEEGFSYNEQFF. CDR3 coding DNA: TGTGCCAGCAGCGAGGAGGGGTTCTCCTACAATGAGCAGTTCTTC. The V and J genes are TRBV9 and TRBJ2-1; tentatively, D is TRBD2 (6 bases). The CDR3 loop spans 15 amino acids. Trimming took off 3 bases at V and 0 bases at J, with 10 bases between the two ends. Germline values: CDR1 SGDLS, CDR2 YYNGEE.

This clone is deemed medium-sized. This chain joins TRBV25-1 and TRBJ2-7; TRBD1 matches at 7 bases. V trimming: 6 bases; J trimming: 2 bases; junction bases outside the gene matches: 4. Germline CDR1 and CDR2: MGHDK and SYGVNS. The CDR3 contains 13 residues. CDR3 residues: CASSWGTAYEQYF. The CDR3 nucleotides are TGTGCCAGCAGCTGGGGGACAGCCTACGAGCAGTACTTC.